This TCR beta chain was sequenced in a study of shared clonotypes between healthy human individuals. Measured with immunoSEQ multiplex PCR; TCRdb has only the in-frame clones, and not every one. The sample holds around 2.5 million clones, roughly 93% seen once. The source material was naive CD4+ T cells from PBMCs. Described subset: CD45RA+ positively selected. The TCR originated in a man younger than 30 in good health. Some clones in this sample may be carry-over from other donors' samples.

CDR3 in amino acids: CASSRGQRGYDEQFF. In DNA, the CDR3 is TGCGCCAGCAGCCGAGGACAGAGGGGGTACGATGAGCAGTTCTTC. The chain has TRBV4-1 and TRBJ2-1; D perhaps matches TRBD1 (6 bases). The V end lost 4 bases, the J end lost 8 bases, and 18 bases lay between the germline ends. CDR1 and CDR2 from the germline V gene are MGHRA and YSYEKL. This CDR3 is built from 15 residues.